This T cell receptor (beta chain) was recovered during a study of radiotherapy plus CTLA-4 blockade in lung cancer. Looking at the study overall: Among enrolled patients, 15% to 20% responded and 31% achieved disease control. Study-wide points: Peripheral blood showed expansion of tumor-derived TCR clones after radiotherapy and ipilimumab. Per reports, early blood T cell clone dynamics, plus interferon-beta, forecast response most strongly.

With ipilimumab providing CTLA-4 blockade, focal radiation was administered to patients who had chemo-refractory metastatic non-small-cell lung cancer. Clones were sequenced by immunoSEQ multiplex PCR, and TCRdb holds only the in-frame ones, with some missing. The sample holds some 60,000 clones, 77% seen once. Of note for this clone: What it binds is not known.

Germline V CDR1 and CDR2: SGHNT, YENEEA. Trimming cost V 0 bases and J 5 bases, with 6 bases left between them. CDR3 length equals 13 residues. V and J are TRBV11-3 and TRBJ2-3; possibly TRBD2 for D (6 bases). The TCR originated in a human donor with non-small cell lung cancer who had a partial response to radiotherapy plus ipilimumab. Sequencing used peripheral blood, obtained from a patient treated with radiotherapy plus ipilimumab. The CDR3 nucleotides are TGTGCCAGCAGCTTAGACGGGGGAGATACGCAGTATTTT. Translation: CASSLDGGDTQYF.